The rows below give T cell receptor beta chains drawn from one sample of a study of T cell changes during pregnancy in multiple sclerosis. Profiling relied on immunoSEQ multiplex PCR, and the TCRdb table lists in-frame clones only, not all of them. The sample gives 60,000 or so clones, about 91% of which show up once; roughly 0.85% is in the top ten. Sequenced material: peripheral blood, taken before pregnancy. Source of these receptors: a female donor with multiple sclerosis, enrolled in a pregnancy study. Each CDR3 is given without its conserved first and last residue.

V | CDR3
TRBV6-5 | ASSLTSGGWETQY
TRBV6-6 | ASSYSSQGGQPQH
TRBV30 | AWSPSSGNTIY
TRBV7-2 | ASSLDAGGNSPLH
TRBV5-8 | ASSNLGQWNTIY
TRBV7-2 | ASSLVTGGGNTIY
TRBV2 | ARETDSTDTQY
TRBV6-4 | ASSDVGGQANVLT
TRBV7-2 | ASSRVMSQPQH
TRBV7-3 | ASSSGLASEQF
TRBV2 | ASTQRRGPEAF
TRBV7-2 | ASSPPELYGYT
TRBV7-9 | ASSLAGSTGELF
TRBV19 | ASSIPRDTIY
TRBV12-5 | ASGPTRAGITLSYEQY
TRBV7-9 | ASSFETGAGTEAF
TRBV5-6 | ASSLGQSIEAF
TRBV4-3 | ASSPLQGSGELF
TRBV6-5 | ASTPTGSYGYT
TRBV9 | ASSVEGGQDQPQH
TRBV7-9 | ASSLGSPGYGYT
TRBV5-1 | ASSFGTSGGDLYNEQF
TRBV18 | ASSPQSSGNTIY
TRBV4-3 | ASSQSPGQAYGYT
TRBV12-5 | ASGPPGQGLYEQY
TRBV14 | ASSQPSPGNTIY
TRBV5-1 | ASSGRTSGGPTDTQY
TRBV2 | ASSPSEAGRNTIY
TRBV5-4 | ASRPDYLQETQY
TRBV18 | ASSPLSGEKLF
TRBV19 | ASSDGANTGELF
TRBV4-3 | ASSPAITENTEAF
TRBV27 | ASRTGRGFGYT
TRBV4-1 | ASSQNQGFFEKLF
TRBV27 | ASSLGQGLAKNIQY
TRBV7-2 | ASSLVGGDSPLH
TRBV29-1 | SVEGFSSYEQY
TRBV6-6 | ASSPRGQGANQPQH